This TCR beta chain is from a study of T cells in Graves' hyperthyroidism and ophthalmopathy. Trimming cost V 4 bases and J 6 bases; bases outside gene matches: 12. Per germline, CDR1 LGHDT and CDR2 YNNKEL (reference sequence). The CDR3 contains 18 residues. TCR beta CDR3 regions were amplified from RNA. Primed by the HTBI set, a first-round RT-PCR was run on the TCR CDR3. Each CDR3 protein is one row after TCRdb ran MiXCR on the multiplex PCR reads. The sample shows approximately 600,000 distinct CDR3 sequences, around 21% of them seen only once. This clonotype was seen once. It was uncontrolled infection, other autoimmune disease, pregnancy or lactation that excluded patients.

The rearrangement joins TRBV3-1 to TRBJ2-2; 12 bases are shared with TRBD1. Sequencing was performed on blood. This TCR was sampled from a young man with Graves' ophthalmopathy. The CDR3 loop reads CASSPSSAGTGGPGELFF. The CDR3, as DNA: TGTGCCAGCAGCCCTTCCTCCGCCGGGACAGGGGGCCCCGGGGAGCTGTTTTTT.